This T cell receptor beta chain originates from a study of T cell responses to AZD1222 COVID-19 vaccine. TCRdb's copy holds only in-frame clones and misses some; the assay was immunoSEQ multiplex PCR. The data show about 140,000 clones, 92% seen once. For this clone: What it binds is not known.

General study points: Spike-specific TCR breadth and depth rose after two AZD1222 doses. Clonal diversity was possibly underestimated, and the donors were mostly white British, with more females. Of the AZD1222 recipients, only 5 to 7 were seropositive at baseline. The study found vaccine-associated CD4 TCRs spanning spike, dominant at 160-218 and 743-854.

Germline-derived CDR1 and CDR2 are MNHNS and SASEGT. The CDR3 is made up of 14 amino acids. Trimming left V 1 base short and J 1 base short, with 4 bases between. The TCR sequence derives from an adult who received the AZD1222 COVID-19 vaccine. The V and J genes are TRBV6-1 and TRBJ2-2; D gene unclear. Specimen: peripheral blood, collected 28 days after the second AZD1222 dose. In DNA form, the CDR3 reads TGTGCCAGCAGTGAAGATTGGAACACCGGGGAGCTGTTTTTT. Residues: CASSEDWNTGELFF.